The 2 T cell receptor beta chains in this list originate from one sample, sequenced in a study of cytomegalovirus exposure and HLA in healthy donors. Primers for the PCR totalled 60 Vbeta and 13 Jbeta. Clones were read by immunoSEQ multiplex PCR, and TCRdb kept only the in-frame ones, dropping some. The sample contains roughly 120,000 clones, around 77% of which appear only once. The sample comprised PBMCs. The receptor source for this set is a man over 45 in good health and CMV-seropositive.

The rearrangement uses TRBV27 and TRBJ2-4; 7 bases are a match to TRBD2. The germline V gene encodes CDR1 MNHEY and CDR2 SMNVEV (reference sequence). Trimming took 8 bases from V and 7 from J; bases not matched to a gene: 8. CDR3 length equals 13 residues. Here the CDR3 reads CASASLGGNIQYF. Here the CDR3 DNA reads TGTGCCAGCGCCTCCCTGGGGGGGAACATTCAGTACTTC.

This sequence joins TRBV19 and TRBJ2-3; D perhaps matches TRBD1 (5 bases). CDR1 is LNHDA and CDR2 is SQIVND in the germline V gene (reference sequence). This CDR3 is built from 16 residues. V lost 3 bases and J 0 bases, leaving 13 bases between the germline ends. CDR3 residues: CASSINPRQSTDTQYF. The CDR3 DNA reads as TGTGCCAGTAGTATTAACCCGAGACAGAGCACAGATACGCAGTATTTT.